The clone carrying this T cell receptor (beta chain) is medium-sized. Its antigen remains unknown. Cultured CD4+ T cell DNA underwent sequencing with the Oncomine TCR Beta short-read assay. TCRdb used MiXCR to reprocess the PCR reads, holding one entry per CDR3 protein. The sample has approximately 17,000 distinct CDR3 sequences; under 45% are singletons. Treatment of the sample: 10-day PBMC culture with coronavirus spike peptide pools or control peptides (ViraFEST assay). CD4+ T cells were isolated by negative selection after more than eight days of culture. Germline assignment: CDR1 LNHDA and CDR2 SQIVND (reference sequence). V trimming: 3 bases; J trimming: 2 bases; junction bases outside the gene matches: 3. The CDR3 loop spans 16 amino acids. The data were taken from a study of vaccination and CD4 T cells after COVID-19. About the study: Control cultures used a CEFX viral epitope pool, an HIV-1 Nef peptide pool, or no peptide.

Study findings and constraints: A comparatively limited set of convalescent patients was examined, with no early post-infection timepoints.

The TCR comes from a human donor who had recovered from COVID-19. The chain couples TRBV19 to TRBJ1-5; TRBD1 matches at 11 bases. The sample here was CD4+ T cells from blood, cultured in vitro, taken after SARS-CoV-2 vaccination. DNA of the CDR3: TGTGCCAGTAGTATCCGGGACAGGGGGGGCAATCAGCCCCAGCATTTT. Protein: CASSIRDRGGNQPQHF.